The entry below describes one T cell receptor (beta chain). Its antigen is still unknown. One junction end does not reproduce the germline sequence, and a read error may be involved. Time point defined: patch test 2, 6 weeks after DPC sensitization. The treatment is: therapeutic diphenylcyclopropenone sensitization with weekly scalp DPC. It was unfractionated whole blood from which total RNA was extracted. As originally analysed: Sample TCR totals centred on a median of approximately 96,000, ranging roughly 20,000 to 700,000. TCRdb used MiXCR to reprocess the RACE reads, holding one entry per CDR3 protein. Clone size and V and J calls follow TCRdb, not the original study. Of 70,000 to 90,000 distinct CDR3 sequences listed, 10% are singletons. The CDR3 is 13 residues long. Germline V gene sequence: CDR1 LNHDA, CDR2 SQIVND (reference sequence). This entry belongs to a study of human T cells and chemical hapten exposure. Study-level background: Read at 6 days, the patch tests placed 0.01% DPC on the upper back. Findings and limits, study-wide: Positively correlated with patch test score were the counts of PT1 expanded TCRs.

The gene calls are TRBV19 and TRBJ1-1, with a tentative D call TRBD1 (5 bases). The specimen was whole blood, collected in connection with sensitization to the hapten diphenylcyclopropenone (DPC). The clonotype originates from a woman aged 45-65 years with alopecia areata. Some clones in this sample may be carry-over from other donors' samples. CDR3 sequence reads: CASKGPGNPEAFF. As DNA, the CDR3 is TGTGCCAGCAAGGGGCCGGGGAACCCTGAAGCTTTCTTT.